Only a few counts were recorded for the clone carrying this TCR beta chain. Its antigen is unknown. The source of the sample is a study of T cells after yellow fever vaccination. Study-wide background: Low-cell-number fractions underwent preparation using SMART-Seq v4 Ultra Low Input.

A universal primer site and UMIs were added as TCR cDNA was made by 5'RACE template switching. TCRdb redid the calling of the 5' RACE reads with MiXCR, one entry per CDR3 protein. This table has hundreds of thousands of distinct CDR3 sequences, approximately 13% appearing once. Study-wide results and limits: Repertoires obtained by FACS sorting could include abundant clonotypes that entered as contaminants from the bulk population. The secondary T-cell response peaked on day 5, not day 15, but was weaker.

The sample in question was PBMCs, obtained on the day of the yellow fever booster vaccination. The receptor was derived from a man younger than 40 who received the YFV17D yellow fever vaccine.

The CDR3 DNA reads as TGTGCCAGCAGACCGGGGACAGGGGGGACAATACTGGGCACCGGGGAGCTGTTTTTT. This encodes CASRPGTGGTILGTGELFF. The gene calls are TRBV9 and TRBJ2-2, with TRBD1 matching over 11 bases. The CDR3 runs to 19 residues. J lost 4 bases, V lost 5 bases, and 16 bases had no gene match. Germline values: CDR1 SGDLS, CDR2 YYNGEE.